The 20 T cell receptor beta chains in this list originate from one sample, sequenced in a study of cytotoxic CD8 clonotypes in ibrutinib-treated CLL. Profiling relied on immunoSEQ multiplex PCR, and the TCRdb table lists in-frame clones only, not all of them. The table includes about 92,000 clones, 77% detected once. The input for sequencing was PBMCs, taken after 24 months of ibrutinib treatment. The source is a human donor with chronic lymphocytic leukemia.

In its sample, this clone was seen once. The chain joins TRBV29-1 to TRBJ2-3; 8 positions agree with TRBD1. Trimming at V came to 3 bases and at J to 5 bases, leaving 7 bases not matched to a gene. This CDR3 is built from 14 residues. Per the germline V gene, CDR1 is SQVTM and CDR2 is ANQGSEA. The CDR3 reads CSVESTGGIDTQYF. For the CDR3, the DNA is TGCAGCGTTGAGAGTACAGGGGGTATAGATACGCAGTATTTT.

The J gene is TRBJ2-1, the V gene TRBV2; possible D gene TRBD1, 6 bases. From germline, CDR1 is SNHLY and CDR2 FYNNEI. The CDR3 extends over 16 amino acids. The germline V and J ends were trimmed by 1 base and 0 bases, with 10 bases remaining between them. CDR3 region: CASSEVWDNSYNEQFF. CDR3 nucleotide sequence: TGTGCCAGCAGTGAAGTATGGGACAACTCCTACAATGAGCAGTTCTTC.

This chain links TRBV2 with TRBJ2-5; tentatively, D is TRBD1 (6 bases). Between the trimmed V and J ends, which lost 2 bases and 1 base, there was a span of 11 bases. Germline loops: CDR1 SNHLY, CDR2 FYNNEI. The CDR3 is 15 amino acids. The CDR3 spells CASSETGMGQETQYF. CDR3 nucleotides: TGTGCCAGCAGTGAAACAGGGATGGGCCAAGAGACCCAGTACTTC.

The rearrangement joins TRBV7-8 to TRBJ2-6; 7 bases are a match to TRBD1. This CDR3 contains 16 residues. CDR1 is SGHVS and CDR2 is FQNEAQ in the germline V gene. V shed 2 bases, J shed 2 bases, and the junction held 3 bases outside the gene matches. The chain's CDR3 is CASSLPQGAGANVLTF. CDR3 DNA: TGTGCCAGCAGCTTACCCCAGGGGGCTGGGGCCAACGTCCTGACTTTC.

The rearrangement uses TRBV5-5 and TRBJ2-1; tentative D call: TRBD2 (5 bases). The length of the CDR3 is 12 residues. CDR1 is SGHKS, CDR2 YYEKEE, per germline (reference sequence). V was trimmed by 3 bases and J by 13 bases, leaving 14 bases between them. CDR3 protein: CASSSLARNQFF. CDR3 nucleotides: TGTGCCAGCAGCTCATTAGCGAGGAACCAGTTCTTC.

This chain uses TRBV7-6 with TRBJ2-7, with D possibly matching TRBD1 (5 bases). This CDR3 is 14 amino acids long. Trimming stripped 2 bases from V and 2 bases from J, with 10 bases between. The germline V gene encodes CDR1 SGHVS and CDR2 FNYEAQ. The DNA of the CDR3 is TGTGCCAGCAGCTTATTTGACAGCACCTACGAGCAGTACTTC. Amino acid sequence: CASSLFDSTYEQYF.

The count of this clone is one. The V and J genes are TRBV7-9 and TRBJ1-6; D is possibly TRBD1 (5 bases). CDR3 length equals 16 residues. Germline lookup yields CDR1 SEHNR and CDR2 FQNEAQ (reference sequence). Trimming stripped 5 bases from V and 6 bases from J, with 17 bases between. The CDR3 is CASSQEGRTSNSPLHF. The DNA for the CDR3 is TGTGCCAGCAGCCAGGAGGGTAGGACAAGTAATTCACCCCTCCACTTT.

The rearrangement links TRBV7-2 to TRBJ2-1, with D tentatively TRBD2 (7 bases). CDR3 length equals 17 residues. Per the germline V gene, CDR1 is SGHTA and CDR2 is FQGNSA. V lost 1 base to trimming and J lost 3 bases, with 16 bases between them. CDR3 residues: CASSLDLLRGLYNEQFF. The CDR3 region has the DNA TGTGCCAGCAGCTTAGATCTTTTGCGGGGGCTCTACAATGAGCAGTTCTTC.

The V and J genes are TRBV7-8 and TRBJ2-5; D unresolved. The CDR3 consists of 14 residues. Germline V gives CDR1 SGHVS, CDR2 FQNEAQ. The V gene lost 3 bases and the J gene lost 4 bases, with 12 bases spanning the gap. CDR3 protein: CASSLPGGVETQYF. CDR3 coding DNA: TGTGCCAGCAGCTTGCCGGGTGGTGTAGAGACCCAGTACTTC.

This clone was counted between two and nine times. This sequence joins TRBV7-2 and TRBJ1-1; D ambiguous. CDR3 length: 14 amino acids. V lost 5 bases to trimming and J lost 1 base, with 11 bases between them. The germline V gene encodes CDR1 SGHTA and CDR2 FQGNSA. CDR3 protein: CASSLPGRNTEAFF. The CDR3 DNA sequence: TGTGCCAGCAGCCTCCCTGGGAGGAACACTGAAGCTTTCTTT. Together with reference TRBV7-2 and TRBJ1-1, the CDR3 gives the full variable domain: GAGVSQSPSNKVTEKGKDVELRCDPISGHTALYWYRQSLGQGLEFLIYFQGNSAPDKSGLPSDRFSAERTGGSVSTLTIQRTQQEDSAVYLCASSLPGRNTEAFFGQGTRLTVV.

This sequence joins TRBV14 and TRBJ1-2; D is unresolved. CDR1 and CDR2 (germline): SGHDN, FVKESK. Trimming shortened V by 1 base and J by 4 bases, and 10 bases separated the two germline ends. There are 14 residues in the CDR3. This chain's CDR3 is CASSQGRPPYGYTF. The DNA of the CDR3 is TGTGCCAGCAGCCAAGGGCGGCCCCCCTATGGCTACACCTTC.

This clone was picked up a small number of times. This rearrangement joins TRBV2 to TRBJ2-5; tentative D call: TRBD2 (5 bases). V was trimmed by 5 bases and J by 5 bases, leaving 9 bases between them. CDR1 SNHLY and CDR2 FYNNEI come from the germline V gene. The CDR3 consists of 12 residues. The CDR3 sequence: CASSRTEETQYF. In nucleotides, the CDR3 is TGTGCCAGCAGTAGGACTGAGGAGACCCAGTACTTC.

The rearrangement uses TRBV27 and TRBJ1-2, with 7 bases identical to TRBD1. The V and J ends lost 3 bases and 0 bases, in that order; junction bases with no gene match: 7. The CDR3 sequence is 16 residues long. Germline V gene data show CDR1 as MNHEY and CDR2 as SMNVEV (reference sequence). In DNA form, the CDR3 reads TGTGCCAGCAGTTTCTTTACGGACAGGACTAACTATGGCTACACCTTC. Its protein is CASSFFTDRTNYGYTF.

The gene calls are TRBV5-1 and TRBJ1-6; D possibly corresponds to TRBD1 (5 bases). V was trimmed by 2 bases and J by 0 bases, leaving 9 bases between them. The CDR3 loop spans 16 amino acids. Germline V gives CDR1 SGHRS, CDR2 YFSETQ. This CDR3 reads CASSLDSSSYNSPLHF. The CDR3 DNA reads TGCGCCAGCAGCTTAGACAGTAGCTCCTATAATTCACCCCTCCACTTT.

The J gene is TRBJ1-1, the V gene TRBV30; the match to TRBD1 covers 7 bases. The germline gives CDR1 GTSNPN, CDR2 SVGIG (reference sequence). J gave up 2 bases and V 1 base, and 10 bases lay outside the gene matches. This CDR3 comprises 16 residues. For the CDR3, the DNA is TGTGCCTGGAGTGGAGCAGGGGGAGGCCAAAACACTGAAGCTTTCTTT. This gives the protein CAWSGAGGGQNTEAFF.

The V call is TRBV4-2, the J call TRBJ2-5, with 11 bases that match TRBD2. Germline V gene sequence: CDR1 LGHNA, CDR2 YNFKEQ. V dropped 0 bases and J dropped 5; count of bases not matched to a gene: 5. The CDR3 is 16 residues long. CDR3 in amino acids: CASSQDWLAGGETQYF. CDR3 coding DNA: TGTGCCAGCAGCCAAGATTGGCTAGCGGGAGGCGAGACCCAGTACTTC.

The chain carries TRBV10-1 and TRBJ1-3; D not resolved. In germline, CDR1 is WNHNN, CDR2 SYGVQD (reference sequence). CDR3 length: 13 amino acids. Between the trimmed V and J ends, which lost 0 bases and 7 bases, there was a span of 7 bases. CDR3 DNA: TGCGCCAGCAGTGAGTCCGGGTTGAACACCATATATTTT. Its protein product is CASSESGLNTIYF.

This chain links TRBV28 with TRBJ1-1; D remains ambiguous. The CDR3 contains 14 residues. The germline V gene encodes CDR1 MDHEN and CDR2 SYDVKM. Trimming removed 5 bases from V and 2 bases from J, with 12 bases in between. This CDR3 is CASSPPPPNTEAFF. The CDR3 bases are TGTGCCAGCAGTCCGCCCCCACCCAACACTGAAGCTTTCTTT.

V and J are TRBV5-5 and TRBJ1-1; the D gene is possibly TRBD1 (5 bases). The V end lost 2 bases, the J end lost 11 bases, and 16 bases lay between the germline ends. CDR3 length equals 13 residues. CDR1 and CDR2 (germline): SGHKS, YYEKEE (reference sequence). The CDR3 loop reads CASSLRGSFGAFF. For the CDR3, the DNA is TGTGCCAGCAGCTTACGGGGGTCTTTTGGGGCTTTCTTT. The whole variable domain, filled in from reference TRBV5-5 and TRBJ1-1, reads DAGVTQSPTHLIKTRGQQVTLRCSPISGHKSVSWYQQVLGQGPQFIFQYYEKEERGRGNFPDRFSARQFPNYSSELNVNALLLGDSALYLCASSLRGSFGAFFGQGTRLTVV.

The gene calls are TRBV29-1 and TRBJ2-3, with a tentative D call TRBD1 (5 bases). The CDR3 extends over 13 amino acids. CDR1 is SQVTM and CDR2 is ANQGSEA in the germline V gene. The germline V and J ends were trimmed by 4 bases and 2 bases, with 10 bases remaining between them. This CDR3 reads CSVGQSYTDTQYF. The DNA for the CDR3 is TGCAGCGTTGGACAGTCTTACACAGATACGCAGTATTTT.